The 16 T cell receptor beta chains below all came from one sample that was sequenced in a study of response to subunit inactivated influenza vaccine. Using its own MiXCR run on the RT-PCR reads, TCRdb lists one record per CDR3 protein. The top ten clones hold 11% of a sample with 530,000 or so distinct CDR3 sequences, 14% of them seen once. The sample in question was PBMCs from blood, obtained roughly 12 days after vaccination. The receptors originated from a man aged 50 to 60 who received an inactivated influenza vaccine.

The V call is TRBV9, the J call TRBJ2-7; unclear D gene. V lost 0 bases and J lost 2, with 12 bases in between. The CDR3 consists of 15 residues. Germline assignment: CDR1 SGDLS and CDR2 YYNGEE. This CDR3 is CASSVDLAPPYEQYF. In DNA, the CDR3 is TGTGCCAGCAGCGTAGATCTGGCACCCCCCTACGAGCAGTACTTC.

This clonotype was counted only a few times. V gene TRBV28 combines with J gene TRBJ2-7, with 7 bases matching TRBD2. J lost 4 bases, V lost 3 bases, and 6 bases had no gene match. Germline V lookup: CDR1 MDHEN, CDR2 SYDVKM. CDR3 length: 14 amino acids. DNA for the CDR3: TGTGCCAGCAGTTTGGCTAGCGGTCTTTACGAGCAGTACTTC. Amino acids: CASSLASGLYEQYF.

This clonotype was detected only a few times. The CDR3 nucleotides are TGTGCCAGCAGCGGACTAGCGGGAGTAGGAGATACGCAGTATTTT. The encoded protein is CASSGLAGVGDTQYF. The chain employs TRBV28 and TRBJ2-3; TRBD2 aligns across 13 bases. CDR1 MDHEN and CDR2 SYDVKM come from the germline V gene. The length of the CDR3 is 15 residues. J was trimmed by 5 bases and V by 6 bases; bases with no gene match: 5.

The V gene is TRBV5-1, the J gene TRBJ2-5, with 9 nucleotides matching TRBD1. CDR3 length: 16 residues. Losses at the gene ends were 4 bases for V and 5 bases for J; bases not matched to a gene: 12. Per the germline V gene, CDR1 is SGHRS and CDR2 is YFSETQ. The chain's CDR3 is CASSGTGTGRRETQYF. The CDR3 DNA follows: TGCGCCAGCAGCGGGACCGGGACAGGGCGCAGGGAGACCCAGTACTTC.

There are a few counts of this clonotype. In nucleotides, the CDR3 is TGTGCCAGCAGCTTGGGGGCGGAAAGGGTCCCCTACGAGCAGTACTTC. It specifies CASSLGAERVPYEQYF. This chain connects TRBV5-6 to TRBJ2-7; no definite D call. Germline CDR1 reads SGHDT; CDR2 reads YYEEEE. Trimming cost V 0 bases and J 2 bases, with 15 bases left between them. The CDR3 sequence is 16 residues long.

The rearrangement uses TRBV7-3 and TRBJ2-5, with unresolved D. CDR1 and CDR2 from the germline V gene are SGHTA and FQGTGA. This CDR3 spans 13 amino acids. Trimming left V 5 bases short and J 3 bases short, with 10 bases between. CDR3: CASSRAVEETQYF. The CDR3 region has the DNA TGTGCCAGCAGCCGTGCAGTTGAAGAGACCCAGTACTTC. Drawing the rest from reference TRBV7-3 and TRBJ2-5, the complete variable domain is GAGVSQTPSNKVTEKGKYVELRCDPISGHTALYWYRQSLGQGPEFLIYFQGTGAADDSGLPNDRFFAVRPEGSVSTLKIQRTERGDSAVYLCASSRAVEETQYFGPGTRLLVL.

The chain is built from TRBV29-1 and TRBJ2-1; 7 positions match TRBD1. Germline V CDR1 and CDR2: SQVTM, ANQGSEA. The CDR3 length is 14 residues. V lost 8 bases, J lost 8 bases, and 15 bases stayed unmatched. For the CDR3, the DNA is TGCAGCCTCATTGTGAACAGGGGCTTCGATGAGCAGTTCTTC. Its protein product is CSLIVNRGFDEQFF.

This clonotype came up a few times. The chain recombines TRBV4-3 with TRBJ2-5, with D unresolved. Trimming cost V 0 bases and J 5 bases, with 7 bases left between them. This CDR3 is 13 amino acids long. Germline-derived CDR1 and CDR2 are LGHNA and YSLEER. The CDR3 bases are TGCGCCAGCAGCCAAGATTTTGCGGAGACCCAGTACTTC. This sequence encodes CASSQDFAETQYF.

This clonotype was detected a few times. The genes are TRBV21-1 and TRBJ2-5; the listed D gene, TRBD1, was not tested against the DNA. TRBV21-1 is annotated as a pseudogene. The CDR3 length is 16 residues. The CDR3 region is CASSKPGTGSNETQYF. In DNA form, the CDR3 reads TGTGCCAGCAGCAAACCCGGGACAGGCAGCAACGAGACCCAGTACTTC.

The chain recombines TRBV5-1 with TRBJ1-1; possibly TRBD1 for D (6 bases). The CDR3 is made up of 15 amino acids. Germline V gene lookup returns CDR1 SGHRS and CDR2 YFSETQ. V was shortened by 0 bases and J by 1 base, with 10 bases between the two germline ends. CDR3 coding DNA: TGCGCCAGCAGCTTGGTGGCAGGGGCGAACACTGAAGCTTTCTTT. As protein: CASSLVAGANTEAFF.

On this clonotype itself: At one end, the junction sequence differs from germline, possibly due to a read error. The CDR3 sequence is CASRSRLAGGSNF. CDR3 nucleotides: TGTGCCAGCAGATCAAGACTAGCGGGGGGGTCGAATTTT. The chain carries TRBV12-3 or TRBV12-4 and TRBJ2-3, with 14 bases matching TRBD2. The CDR3 loop spans 13 amino acids.

The chain couples TRBV12-3 or TRBV12-4 to TRBJ2-1, with D perhaps TRBD1 or TRBD2 (7 bases each). CDR3 length equals 16 residues. Trimming took off 5 bases at V and 1 base at J, with 15 bases between the two ends. CDR3 nucleotides: TGTGCCAGCAGTACCCAGGGGGGGATGTCCTACAATGAGCAGTTCTTC. This encodes CASSTQGGMSYNEQFF.

The chain recombines TRBV11-2 with TRBJ2-2; the match to TRBD2 covers 7 bases. The CDR3 contains 15 residues. Germline-derived CDR1 and CDR2 are SGHAT and FQNNGV. J gave up 0 bases and V 6 bases, and 4 bases lay outside the gene matches. The CDR3 here is CASRPGLTNTGELFF. The CDR3 DNA reads TGTGCCAGCAGGCCGGGACTAACGAACACCGGGGAGCTGTTTTTT.

This clonotype occurred many times. The V and J genes are TRBV29-1 and TRBJ2-1; unclear D gene. The CDR3 is 12 residues long. Trimming took 1 base from V and 9 from J, leaving 10 bases between them. Germline V CDR1 and CDR2: SQVTM, ANQGSEA. CDR3 sequence: CSVEGRMGEQFF. The CDR3 DNA reads as TGCAGCGTTGAAGGGCGGATGGGTGAGCAGTTCTTC.

This sequence joins TRBV4-1 and TRBJ2-1, with D tentatively TRBD2 (5 bases). This CDR3 is 14 amino acids long. The germline V and J ends were trimmed by 4 bases and 4 bases, with 11 bases remaining between them. CDR1 MGHRA and CDR2 YSYEKL come from the germline V gene. CDR3 DNA sequence: TGCGCCAGCAGCCCTTTTGGACTTTACAATGAGCAGTTCTTC. Translated, it gives CASSPFGLYNEQFF.

This chain uses TRBV5-4 with TRBJ2-3; 8 positions agree with TRBD2. Germline CDR1 reads SGHNT; CDR2 reads YYREEE (reference sequence). Germline trimming cut 4 bases from V and 7 bases from J; bases unmatched to any gene: 14. There are 16 residues in the CDR3. The CDR3: CASSLGGLAGGNTQYF. The CDR3 DNA sequence: TGTGCCAGCAGCCTGGGGGGCCTAGCGGGCGGGAATACGCAGTATTTT.